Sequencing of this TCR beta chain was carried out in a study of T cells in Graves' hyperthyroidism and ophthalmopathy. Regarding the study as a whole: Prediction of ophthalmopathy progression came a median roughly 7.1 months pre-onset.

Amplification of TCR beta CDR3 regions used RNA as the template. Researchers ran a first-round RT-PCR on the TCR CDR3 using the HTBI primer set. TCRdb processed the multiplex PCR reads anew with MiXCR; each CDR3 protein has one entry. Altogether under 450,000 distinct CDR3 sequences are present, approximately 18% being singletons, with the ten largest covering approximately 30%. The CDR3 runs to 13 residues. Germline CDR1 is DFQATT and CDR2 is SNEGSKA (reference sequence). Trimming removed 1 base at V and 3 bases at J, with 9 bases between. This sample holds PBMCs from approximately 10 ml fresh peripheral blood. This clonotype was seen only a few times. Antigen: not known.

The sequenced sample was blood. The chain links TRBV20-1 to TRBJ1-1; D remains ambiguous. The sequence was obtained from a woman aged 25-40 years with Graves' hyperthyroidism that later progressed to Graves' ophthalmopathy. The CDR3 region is CSARVPSDTEAFF. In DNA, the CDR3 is TGCAGTGCTAGAGTGCCATCTGACACTGAAGCTTTCTTT.